Many counts were recorded for the clone carrying this TCR beta chain. The data were obtained in a study of response to subunit inactivated influenza vaccine. V lost 2 bases to trimming and J lost 2 bases, with 10 bases between them. The germline CDR1 and CDR2 sequences are SGHTA and FQGNSA. This CDR3 contains 14 residues. TCRdb recomputed calls from the RT-PCR reads with MiXCR, one row per CDR3 protein. This table holds roughly 180,000 distinct CDR3 sequences, about 9% found once. Material: non-naive T cells sorted from PBMCs, obtained on the day of vaccination. This TCR derives from a man aged 50 to 60 who received an inactivated influenza vaccine. V is TRBV7-2 and J is TRBJ2-7; D uncertain. The CDR3 region has the DNA TGTGCCAGCAGCTTAAAAGTTGGCACCTACGAGCAGTACTTC. It encodes CASSLKVGTYEQYF.